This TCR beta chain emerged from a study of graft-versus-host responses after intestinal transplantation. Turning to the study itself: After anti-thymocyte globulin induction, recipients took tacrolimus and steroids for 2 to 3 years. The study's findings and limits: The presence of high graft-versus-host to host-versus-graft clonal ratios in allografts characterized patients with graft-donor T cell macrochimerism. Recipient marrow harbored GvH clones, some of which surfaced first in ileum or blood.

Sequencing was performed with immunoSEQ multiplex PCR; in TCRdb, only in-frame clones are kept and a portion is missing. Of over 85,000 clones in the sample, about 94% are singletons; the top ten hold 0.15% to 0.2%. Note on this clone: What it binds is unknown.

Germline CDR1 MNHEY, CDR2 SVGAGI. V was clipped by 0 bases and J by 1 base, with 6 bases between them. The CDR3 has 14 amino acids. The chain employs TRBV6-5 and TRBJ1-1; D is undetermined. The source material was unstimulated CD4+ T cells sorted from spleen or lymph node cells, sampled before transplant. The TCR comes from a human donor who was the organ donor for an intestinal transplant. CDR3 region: CASSYSKWNTEAFF. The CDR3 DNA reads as TGTGCCAGCAGTTACTCGAAGTGGAACACTGAAGCTTTCTTT.